This is a list of T cell receptor beta chains from one sample in a study of blood T cell repertoires in COVID-19. Assay: immunoSEQ multiplex PCR; the TCRdb copy retains only in-frame clones and omits some. The repertoire includes hundreds of thousands of clones, approximately 86% of them detected once, and around 0.92% sits in the top ten. Specimen: PBMCs or T cells enriched from blood (not recorded which). These receptor sequences come from a woman in her twenties or thirties who had recovered from COVID-19. Both conserved end residues are part of each CDR3.

cdr3_aa j_call v_call
CASSTLRRGKVAGGGQYF TRBJ2-7 TRBV7-8
CAPSPGGYGELFF TRBJ2-2 TRBV21-1
CASSLGENTEAFF TRBJ1-1 TRBV27
CASSLGGATNEKLFF TRBJ1-4 TRBV13
CASSLNSDSYYGYTF TRBJ1-2 TRBV28
CASSLQQSGQPQHF TRBJ1-5 TRBV27
CASRLLAGRQETQYF TRBJ2-5 TRBV27
CASSRSGTGNYGYTF TRBJ1-2 TRBV28
CASSLSAASGLDEQFF TRBJ2-1 TRBV27
CAWSADRGSVNTIYF TRBJ1-3 TRBV30
CASRAGTSVSYEQYF TRBJ2-7 TRBV5-1
CASSLGRGSPTDTQYF TRBJ2-3 TRBV5-4
CASSAPSTMVGQYF TRBJ2-7 TRBV2
CASSARRTDNQPQHF TRBJ1-5 TRBV2
CAIRAEGLAGHNEQFF TRBJ2-1 TRBV10-3
CASSLTGMNLRNEQFF TRBJ2-1 TRBV5-1
CASSSSTGGNYGYTF TRBJ1-2 TRBV5-1
CASSPTHLAGGYNEQFF TRBJ2-1 TRBV11-3
CATLRGLRGGHGYTF TRBJ1-2 TRBV24-1
CASVSGLRNYGYTF TRBJ1-2 TRBV28
CASSSGGASYNEQFF TRBJ2-1 TRBV19
CASSRQGQGLIEQFF TRBJ2-1 TRBV7-7
CASTPGRAGNQPQHF TRBJ1-5 TRBV2
CASSPPFGTEAFF TRBJ1-1 TRBV11-3
CATYGGKSSGNTIYF TRBJ1-3 TRBV28
CASSAQPGRANYGYTF TRBJ1-2 TRBV9
CASSAGVVDTQYF TRBJ2-3 TRBV4-1
CASSLGTGLDYGYTF TRBJ1-2 TRBV13
CASSQTGGTDTQYF TRBJ2-3 TRBV3-1/TRBV3-2
CASSLVAGADTQYF TRBJ2-3 TRBV7-2
CASSVGSYGYTF TRBJ1-2 TRBV9
CASSLNRGRTEAFF TRBJ1-1 TRBV28
CASSVLRGNTEAFF TRBJ1-1 TRBV7-2
CASSFTSGGSSYEQYF TRBJ2-7 TRBV5-4
CASWDRAGSTDTQYF TRBJ2-3 TRBV19
CASSLFRAGAITDTQYF TRBJ2-3 TRBV28
CASSLERGFDSPLHF TRBJ1-6 TRBV7-2
CASSLAGGGNQPQHF TRBJ1-5 TRBV28
CASSLKRERADTQYF TRBJ2-3 TRBV5-4
CASRLGRQETQYF TRBJ2-5 TRBV28
CASSAGTGRDTEAFF TRBJ1-1 TRBV5-1
CSVAGLYGYTF TRBJ1-2 TRBV29-1
CASSLRGRAYIKNIQYF TRBJ2-4 TRBV7-2
CAWSGRETVSEQYF TRBJ2-7 TRBV30
CASSLMAGAGELFF TRBJ2-2 TRBV11-2
CASSPQREGHPTSQYF TRBJ2-3 TRBV7-7
CASSSRGTQYF TRBJ2-3 TRBV28
CASSLIGGNTEAFF TRBJ1-1 TRBV7-3
CASSFRASEQYF TRBJ2-7 TRBV12-3/TRBV12-4
CASSLFLGTSGLTDTQYF TRBJ2-3 TRBV28
CASSSGTGGTDTQYF TRBJ2-3 TRBV28
CASSPRRDRGPGYTF TRBJ1-2 TRBV28
CASSITGMNTEAFF TRBJ1-1 TRBV19
CASEDRTRFRGNTIYF TRBJ1-3 TRBV19